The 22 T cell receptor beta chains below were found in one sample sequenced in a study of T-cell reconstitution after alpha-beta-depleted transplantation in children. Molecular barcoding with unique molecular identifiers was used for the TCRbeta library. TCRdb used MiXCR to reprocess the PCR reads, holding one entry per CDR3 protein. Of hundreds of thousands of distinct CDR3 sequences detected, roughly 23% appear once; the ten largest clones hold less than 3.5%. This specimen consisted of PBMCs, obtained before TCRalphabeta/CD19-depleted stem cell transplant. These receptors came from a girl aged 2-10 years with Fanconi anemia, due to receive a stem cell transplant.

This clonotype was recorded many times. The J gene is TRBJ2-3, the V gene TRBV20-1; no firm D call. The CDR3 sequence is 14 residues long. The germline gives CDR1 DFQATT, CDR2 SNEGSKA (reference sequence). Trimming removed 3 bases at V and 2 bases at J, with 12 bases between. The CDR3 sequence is CSASRRVITDTQYF. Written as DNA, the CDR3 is TGCAGTGCTAGCCGACGGGTTATCACAGATACGCAGTATTTT.

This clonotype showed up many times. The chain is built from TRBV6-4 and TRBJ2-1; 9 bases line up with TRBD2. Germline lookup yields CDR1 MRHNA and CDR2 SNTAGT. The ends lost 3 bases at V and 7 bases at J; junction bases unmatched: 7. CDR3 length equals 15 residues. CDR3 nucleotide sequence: TGTGCCAGCAGTGAAGCGGGAGGAGAGGGGAATGAGCAGTTCTTC. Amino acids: CASSEAGGEGNEQFF.

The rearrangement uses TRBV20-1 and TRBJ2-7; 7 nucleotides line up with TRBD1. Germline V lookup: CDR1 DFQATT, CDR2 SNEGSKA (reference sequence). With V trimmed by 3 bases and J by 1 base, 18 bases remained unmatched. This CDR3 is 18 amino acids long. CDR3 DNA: TGCAGTGCTAGGATAGGTCTTCCGGACAGGACGGAGTCCTACGAGCAGTACTTC. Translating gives CSARIGLPDRTESYEQYF.

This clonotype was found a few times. In DNA form, the CDR3 reads TGCGCCAGCAGCCCAACAGGGTCCGGGACAGGGTCCCACGAGCAGTACTTC. It translates to CASSPTGSGTGSHEQYF. V usage is TRBV5-1 and J usage is TRBJ2-7; TRBD1 matches 9 bases. Losses at the gene ends were 4 bases for V and 5 bases for J; bases not matched to a gene: 16. The CDR3 extends over 17 amino acids. Looked up from germline, CDR1 is SGHRS and CDR2 is YFSETQ.

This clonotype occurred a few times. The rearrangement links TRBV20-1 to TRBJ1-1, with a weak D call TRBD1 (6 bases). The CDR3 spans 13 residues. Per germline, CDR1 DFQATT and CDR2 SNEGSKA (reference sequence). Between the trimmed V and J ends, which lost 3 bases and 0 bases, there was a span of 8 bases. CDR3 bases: TGCAGTGCTAGGGGGACACTGAACACTGAAGCTTTCTTT. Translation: CSARGTLNTEAFF.

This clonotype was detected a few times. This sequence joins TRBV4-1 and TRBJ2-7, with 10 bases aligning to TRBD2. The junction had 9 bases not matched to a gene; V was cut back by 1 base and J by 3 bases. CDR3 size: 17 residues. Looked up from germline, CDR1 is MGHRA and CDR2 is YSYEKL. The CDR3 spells CASSQGVALAGIYEQYF. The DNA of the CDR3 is TGCGCCAGCAGCCAAGGAGTTGCACTAGCGGGAATCTACGAGCAGTACTTC.

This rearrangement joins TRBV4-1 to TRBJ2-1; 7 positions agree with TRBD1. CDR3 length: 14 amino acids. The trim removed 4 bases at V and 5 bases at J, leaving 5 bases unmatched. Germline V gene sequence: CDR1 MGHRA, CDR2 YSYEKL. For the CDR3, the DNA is TGCGCCAGCAGCCTCCGACAGGGCCACAATGAGCAGTTCTTC. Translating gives CASSLRQGHNEQFF.

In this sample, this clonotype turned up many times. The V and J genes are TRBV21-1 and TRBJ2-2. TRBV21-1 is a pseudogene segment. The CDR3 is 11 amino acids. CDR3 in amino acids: CASSRYGELFF. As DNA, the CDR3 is TGTGCCAGCAGCAGATACGGGGAGCTGTTTTTT.

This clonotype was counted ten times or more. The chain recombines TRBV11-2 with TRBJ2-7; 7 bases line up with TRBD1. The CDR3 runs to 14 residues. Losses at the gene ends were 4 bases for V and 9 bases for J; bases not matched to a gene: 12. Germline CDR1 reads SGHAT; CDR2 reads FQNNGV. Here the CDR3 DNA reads TGTGCCAGCAGCTCCCAAGCGACAGGGAATGGGCAGTACTTC. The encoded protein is CASSSQATGNGQYF.

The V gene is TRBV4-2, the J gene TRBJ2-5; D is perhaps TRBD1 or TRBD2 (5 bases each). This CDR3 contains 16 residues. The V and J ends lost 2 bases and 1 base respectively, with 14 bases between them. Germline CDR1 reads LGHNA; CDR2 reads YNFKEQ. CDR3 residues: CASSQWGTGPQETQYF. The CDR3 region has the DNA TGTGCCAGCAGCCAATGGGGGACCGGGCCCCAAGAGACCCAGTACTTC.

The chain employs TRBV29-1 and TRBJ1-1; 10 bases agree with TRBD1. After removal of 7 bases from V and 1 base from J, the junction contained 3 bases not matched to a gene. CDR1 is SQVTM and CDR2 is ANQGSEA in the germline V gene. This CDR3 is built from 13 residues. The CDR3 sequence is CSERQGANTEAFF. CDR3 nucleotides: TGCAGCGAAAGACAGGGGGCGAACACTGAAGCTTTCTTT.

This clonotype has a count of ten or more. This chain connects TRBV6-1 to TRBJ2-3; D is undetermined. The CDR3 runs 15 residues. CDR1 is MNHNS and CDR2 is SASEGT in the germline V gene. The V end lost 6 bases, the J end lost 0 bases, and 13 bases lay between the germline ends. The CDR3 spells CASSPPRRSTDTQYF. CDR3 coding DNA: TGTGCCAGCAGCCCCCCTCGGCGGAGCACAGATACGCAGTATTTT.

For the CDR3, the DNA is TGCAGTGCTCCCCCCCAAGGGACCGGGGAGCTGTTTTTT. Its protein product is CSAPPQGTGELFF. The chain employs TRBV20-1 and TRBJ2-2; no clear D gene. The length of the CDR3 is 13 residues. CDR1 DFQATT and CDR2 SNEGSKA come from the germline V gene (reference sequence). V shed 5 bases and J shed 5 bases, with 12 bases lying between them.

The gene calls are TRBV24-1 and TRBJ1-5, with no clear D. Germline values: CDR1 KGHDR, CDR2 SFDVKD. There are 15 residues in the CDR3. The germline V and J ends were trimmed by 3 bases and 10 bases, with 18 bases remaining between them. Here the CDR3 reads CATSDPRHGSAPQHF. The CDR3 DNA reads TGTGCCACCAGTGATCCCCGTCACGGGTCAGCCCCCCAGCATTTT.

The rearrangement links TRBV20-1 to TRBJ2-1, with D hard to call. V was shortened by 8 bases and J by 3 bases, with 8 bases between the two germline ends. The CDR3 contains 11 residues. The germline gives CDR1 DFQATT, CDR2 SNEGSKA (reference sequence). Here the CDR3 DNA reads TGCAGTACAGAGCTCTACAATGAGCAGTTCTTC. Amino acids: CSTELYNEQFF.

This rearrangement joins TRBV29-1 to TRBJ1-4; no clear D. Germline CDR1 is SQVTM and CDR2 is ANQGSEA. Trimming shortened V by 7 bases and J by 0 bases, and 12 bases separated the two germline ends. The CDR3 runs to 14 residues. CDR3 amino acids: CSANPVATNEKLFF. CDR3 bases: TGCAGCGCCAACCCGGTCGCAACTAATGAAAAACTGTTTTTT.

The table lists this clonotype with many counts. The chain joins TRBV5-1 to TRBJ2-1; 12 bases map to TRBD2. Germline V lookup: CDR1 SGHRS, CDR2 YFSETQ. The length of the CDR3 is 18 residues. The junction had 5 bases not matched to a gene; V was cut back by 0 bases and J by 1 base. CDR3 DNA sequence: TGCGCCAGCAGCTTGGCGCTAGCGGGGGGGCCTTCCTACAATGAGCAGTTCTTC. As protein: CASSLALAGGPSYNEQFF.

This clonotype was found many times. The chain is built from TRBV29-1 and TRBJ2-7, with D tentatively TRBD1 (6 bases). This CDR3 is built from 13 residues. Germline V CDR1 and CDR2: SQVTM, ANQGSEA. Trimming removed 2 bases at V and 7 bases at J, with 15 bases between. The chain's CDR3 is CSVETGQIKEQYF. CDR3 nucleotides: TGCAGCGTTGAAACGGGACAAATTAAGGAGCAGTACTTC.

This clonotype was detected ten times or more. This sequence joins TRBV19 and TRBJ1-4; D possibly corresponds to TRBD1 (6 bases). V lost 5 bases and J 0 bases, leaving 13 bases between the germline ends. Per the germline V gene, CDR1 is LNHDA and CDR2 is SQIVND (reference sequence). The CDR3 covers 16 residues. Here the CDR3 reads CASSSAPGATNEKLFF. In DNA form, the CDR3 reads TGTGCCAGTAGTTCGGCTCCAGGGGCAACTAATGAAAAACTGTTTTTT.

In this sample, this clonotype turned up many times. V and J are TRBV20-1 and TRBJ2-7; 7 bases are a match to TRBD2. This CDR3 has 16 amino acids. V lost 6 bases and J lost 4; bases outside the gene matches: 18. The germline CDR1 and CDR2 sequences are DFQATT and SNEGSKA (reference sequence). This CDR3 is CSASLTLRGNLYEQYF. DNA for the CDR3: TGCAGTGCCAGTCTAACACTGCGGGGGAACCTTTACGAGCAGTACTTC.

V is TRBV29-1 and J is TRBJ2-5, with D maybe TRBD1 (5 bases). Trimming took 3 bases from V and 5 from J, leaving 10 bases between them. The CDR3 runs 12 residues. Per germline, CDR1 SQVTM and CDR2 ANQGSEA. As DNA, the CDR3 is TGCAGCGTTGAGGGGCAGGCGGAGACCCAGTACTTC. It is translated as CSVEGQAETQYF.

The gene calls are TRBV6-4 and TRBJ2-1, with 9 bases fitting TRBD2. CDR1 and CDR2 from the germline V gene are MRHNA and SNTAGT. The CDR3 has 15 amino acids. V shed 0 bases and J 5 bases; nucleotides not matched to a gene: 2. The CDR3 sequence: CASSDSRGGHNEQFF. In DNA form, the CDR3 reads TGTGCCAGCAGTGACTCGCGGGGGGGCCACAATGAGCAGTTCTTC.